A single sample is the source of the 13 T cell receptor beta chains below, sequenced in a study of OX40 agonist ivuxolimab in advanced cancers. The repertoire was sequenced with immunoSEQ multiplex PCR; TCRdb's copy has only in-frame clones and lacks some. Found here are around 70,000 clones, about 91% of them singletons; the top ten hold more than 0.85%. Sequencing was performed on CD4+ or CD8+ T cells sorted from blood, taken in a trial of the OX40 agonist ivuxolimab. The receptors originated from an adult with an advanced solid tumor such as melanoma, head and neck, liver or kidney cancer.

In DNA, the CDR3 is TGTGCCAGCAGCCGACTAGACAGCTACCAAGAGACCCAGTACTTC. Translated, it gives CASSRLDSYQETQYF. V usage is TRBV11-2 and J usage is TRBJ2-5; D might be TRBD2 (6 bases). CDR3 length: 15 amino acids. Trimming shortened V by 5 bases and J by 0 bases, and 13 bases separated the two germline ends. Looked up from germline, CDR1 is SGHAT and CDR2 is FQNNGV.

The V call is TRBV18, the J call TRBJ1-5, with TRBD1 matching over 8 bases. The CDR3 runs 16 residues. J lost 2 bases, V lost 2 bases, and 5 bases had no gene match. CDR1 and CDR2 from the germline V gene are KGHSH and LQKENI. CDR3 sequence (DNA): TGTGCCAGCTCACCAAGACAGGGGTCAGGCAATCAGCCCCAGCATTTT. It translates to CASSPRQGSGNQPQHF.

This clone was counted once. V is TRBV5-1 and J is TRBJ1-2, with D tentatively TRBD1 (5 bases). This CDR3 has 15 residues. Germline loops: CDR1 SGHRS, CDR2 YFSETQ. V lost 0 bases to trimming and J lost 8 bases, with 17 bases between them. In DNA form, the CDR3 reads TGCGCCAGCAGCTTGGATTCCAGGGCTGGGGAAGGCTACACCTTC. It is translated as CASSLDSRAGEGYTF.

The rearrangement uses TRBV30 and TRBJ2-5; perhaps D is TRBD1 or TRBD2 (5 bases each). The V and J ends lost 0 bases and 8 bases respectively, with 22 bases between them. Germline CDR1 is GTSNPN and CDR2 is SVGIG (reference sequence). The CDR3 runs 16 residues. CDR3 in DNA: TGTGCCTGGAGTGTACTCGGGGCACCCGGAGAAGGAACCCAGTACTTC. Its protein is CAWSVLGAPGEGTQYF.

The rearrangement joins TRBV7-3 to TRBJ2-2; D possibly uses TRBD1 or TRBD2 (5 bases each). V lost 2 bases to trimming and J lost 3 bases, with 10 bases between them. CDR3 length: 15 residues. CDR1 and CDR2 (germline): SGHTA, FQGTGA. CDR3 bases: TGTGCCAGCAGCTTATTTGGGGGAGACACCGGGGAGCTGTTTTTT. Translating it yields CASSLFGGDTGELFF.

This chain links TRBV27 with TRBJ2-5; D is possibly TRBD1 or TRBD2 (7 bases each). The germline V and J ends were trimmed by 3 bases and 7 bases, with 21 bases remaining between them. The CDR3 consists of 16 residues. CDR1 is MNHEY, CDR2 SMNVEV, per germline (reference sequence). The CDR3 DNA reads as TGTGCCAGCAGTTTTACCAGGGGGGGGCAGAGTAGGACCCAGTACTTC. The encoded protein is CASSFTRGGQSRTQYF.

The V call is TRBV30, the J call TRBJ1-2, with D hard to call. The CDR3 extends over 12 amino acids. Germline V gene lookup returns CDR1 GTSNPN and CDR2 SVGIG (reference sequence). Trimming left V 2 bases short and J 7 bases short, with 11 bases between. CDR3 DNA: TGTGCCTGGAGTCAGACCCGCAGTGGCTACACCTTC. Protein: CAWSQTRSGYTF.

The J gene is TRBJ1-1, the V gene TRBV7-8, with 7 nucleotides matching TRBD1. CDR1 and CDR2 from the germline V gene are SGHVS and FQNEAQ. J gave up 4 bases and V 5 bases, and 7 bases lay outside the gene matches. The CDR3 length is 14 residues. CDR3 residues: CASSKQGFGTEAFF. In DNA, the CDR3 is TGTGCCAGCAGCAAACAGGGGTTTGGCACTGAAGCTTTCTTT.

CDR3 in amino acids: CASSPGRNKGGELFF. CDR3 nucleotide sequence: TGTGCCAGCAGCCCGGGACGGAATAAGGGCGGGGAGCTGTTTTTT. The chain recombines TRBV14 with TRBJ2-2; D assignment may be TRBD1 or TRBD2 (5 bases each). The CDR3 runs 15 residues. Germline values: CDR1 SGHDN, CDR2 FVKESK. Trimming removed 4 bases at V and 7 bases at J, with 16 bases between.

This chain links TRBV6-1 with TRBJ1-2; 9 bases are shared with TRBD1. The CDR3 is made up of 12 amino acids. V gave up 6 bases and J gave up 7 bases; unmatched junction bases: 3. The germline gives CDR1 MNHNS, CDR2 SASEGT. In nucleotides, the CDR3 is TGTGCCAGCAGAGGGGACAGGGTTGGCTACACCTTC. Translation: CASRGDRVGYTF.

This chain uses TRBV29-1 with TRBJ1-2, with D possibly matching TRBD1 (5 bases). The CDR3 consists of 12 residues. Per the germline V gene, CDR1 is SQVTM and CDR2 is ANQGSEA. Trimming left V 6 bases short and J 6 bases short, with 14 bases between. The CDR3 nucleotides read TGCAGCGTCCGTTCTGGGGCAGATGGCTACACCTTC. It codes for CSVRSGADGYTF.

This clone came up once. The rearrangement links TRBV2 to TRBJ1-2, with D possibly matching TRBD1 (6 bases). Per germline, CDR1 SNHLY and CDR2 FYNNEI. V dropped 4 bases and J dropped 3 bases, with 9 bases sitting between them. This CDR3 contains 13 residues. The CDR3 here is CASSGQDDYGYTF. CDR3 DNA: TGTGCCAGCAGTGGACAGGATGACTATGGCTACACCTTC.

This rearrangement joins TRBV18 to TRBJ2-1; 15 positions agree with TRBD2. CDR1 and CDR2 (germline): KGHSH, LQKENI. V dropped 2 bases and J dropped 9; count of bases not matched to a gene: 5. The CDR3 runs to 16 residues. The CDR3 sequence: CASSPGLAGGIPEQFF. The CDR3 DNA reads TGTGCCAGCTCACCAGGACTAGCGGGGGGGATTCCTGAGCAGTTCTTC.